The entry that follows covers one TCR beta chain sequence. CDR3 length equals 14 residues. Trimming cost V 2 bases and J 2 bases, with 7 bases left between them. CDR1 MNHEY and CDR2 SVGEGT come from the germline V gene. This sample's TCRbeta library carried unique molecular identifier barcodes. MiXCR, run by TCRdb on the PCR reads, gives a single entry per CDR3 protein. The sample has over 200,000 distinct CDR3 sequences, approximately 9% seen once. The data were taken from a study of T-cell reconstitution after alpha-beta-depleted transplantation in children. Source: PBMCs from the stem cell graft donor, taken from the stem cell graft. The origin of this receptor is a human donor who donated a stem cell graft to a child with acute lymphoblastic leukemia. The chain recombines TRBV6-2 or TRBV6-3 with TRBJ1-5; possibly TRBD1 for D (5 bases). CDR3 residues: CASSYQGGNQPQHF. The CDR3 DNA sequence: TGTGCCAGCAGTTACCAGGGCGGCAATCAGCCCCAGCATTTT.